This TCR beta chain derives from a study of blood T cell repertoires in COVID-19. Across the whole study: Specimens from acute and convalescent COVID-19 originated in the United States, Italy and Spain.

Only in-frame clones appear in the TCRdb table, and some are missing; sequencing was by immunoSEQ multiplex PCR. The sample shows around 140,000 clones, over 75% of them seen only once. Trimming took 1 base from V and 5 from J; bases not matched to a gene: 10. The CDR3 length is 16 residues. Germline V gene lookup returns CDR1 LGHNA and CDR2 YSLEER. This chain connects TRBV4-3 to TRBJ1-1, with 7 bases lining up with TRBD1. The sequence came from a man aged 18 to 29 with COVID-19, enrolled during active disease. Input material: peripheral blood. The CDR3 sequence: CASSQGFRRGQTEAFF. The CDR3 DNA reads TGCGCCAGCAGCCAAGGCTTTAGGAGGGGGCAAACTGAAGCTTTCTTT.